This TCR beta chain was obtained from a study of naive and memory T cell subsets. A UMI-containing oligonucleotide was joined by 3' ligation to the TCR cDNA template. The SP2 primer and nested alpha and beta constant region primers amplified ligated cDNA in four rounds. Reverse transcription of blood and skin TCR RNA was primed at alpha and beta constant regions. MiXCR, applied by TCRdb to the 5' RACE reads, yields one record per CDR3 protein. The top ten clones hold about 2.4% of a sample with around 30,000 distinct CDR3 sequences, 16% of them seen once. Germline loops: CDR1 DFQATT, CDR2 SNEGSKA (reference sequence). The V end lost 5 bases, the J end lost 4 bases, and 10 bases lay between the germline ends. The CDR3 runs to 12 residues.

This chain joins TRBV20-1 and TRBJ2-3; D is uncertain. The clonotype comes from a female donor in good health. The CDR3 DNA is TGCAGTGCTCTTAGGCCCCCAGATACGCAGTATTTT. It is translated as CSALRPPDTQYF.